Shown below are 19 T cell receptor beta chains from a single sample sequenced in a study of blood T cell repertoires in COVID-19. Clones were sequenced by immunoSEQ multiplex PCR, and TCRdb holds only the in-frame ones, with some missing. The profile shows under 250,000 clones, roughly 80% of them singletons. Specimen: peripheral blood. These receptors were obtained from an elderly woman with acute or convalescent COVID-19.

The rearrangement uses TRBV20-1 and TRBJ2-1; TRBD1 agrees at 9 bases. This CDR3 is built from 15 residues. Trimming removed 3 bases from V and 4 bases from J; junction bases left unmatched: 7. Looked up from germline, CDR1 is DFQATT and CDR2 is SNEGSKA (reference sequence). The CDR3 sequence: CSASFGDRVYNEQFF. In DNA form, the CDR3 reads TGCAGTGCTAGTTTCGGGGACAGGGTTTACAATGAGCAGTTCTTC.

This sequence joins TRBV28 and TRBJ2-6; 7 nucleotides line up with TRBD2. There are 18 residues in the CDR3. V gave up 4 bases and J gave up 4 bases; unmatched junction bases: 13. Germline V gene sequence: CDR1 MDHEN, CDR2 SYDVKM. CDR3 sequence reads: CASSSFPGEGGGANVLTF. CDR3 bases: TGTGCCAGCAGTTCCTTCCCCGGGGAGGGCGGCGGGGCCAACGTCCTGACTTTC.

The chain combines TRBV7-3 with TRBJ2-2; 8 nucleotides align to TRBD2. J gave up 5 bases and V 1 base, and 9 bases lay outside the gene matches. Germline V gives CDR1 SGHTA, CDR2 FQGTGA. The CDR3 sequence is 17 residues long. The CDR3 DNA reads as TGTGCCAGCAGCTTAAATTCGGGAGGGAGTCGTACCGGGGAGCTGTTTTTT. Translating gives CASSLNSGGSRTGELFF.

The chain couples TRBV30 to TRBJ1-3; D gene unclear. Germline V lookup: CDR1 GTSNPN, CDR2 SVGIG (reference sequence). V lost 2 bases and J lost 4, with 15 bases in between. The CDR3 is 15 amino acids. The CDR3 region has the DNA TGTGCCTGGAGTCGTCCCCGGGAGAAGGGAAACACCATATATTTT. Translation: CAWSRPREKGNTIYF.

The V gene is TRBV2, the J gene TRBJ2-5; 9 bases align to TRBD2. The trim removed 2 bases at V and 4 bases at J, leaving 8 bases unmatched. The CDR3 is made up of 16 amino acids. The germline gives CDR1 SNHLY, CDR2 FYNNEI. The CDR3 region is CASSERTSVRGETQYF. CDR3 sequence (DNA): TGTGCCAGCAGTGAAAGGACTAGCGTAAGAGGAGAGACCCAGTACTTC.

The gene calls are TRBV2 and TRBJ2-7; 11 bases line up with TRBD2. Germline V gene lookup returns CDR1 SNHLY and CDR2 FYNNEI. Trimming took 1 base from V and 3 from J; bases not matched to a gene: 5. There are 16 residues in the CDR3. The CDR3 region has the DNA TGTGCCAGCAGTGAAGTCCCGACTAGCGGGGTCTACGAGCAGTACTTC. It translates to CASSEVPTSGVYEQYF.

The chain has TRBV11-2 and TRBJ1-5; 8 nucleotides agree with TRBD1. The ends lost 1 base at V and 7 bases at J; junction bases unmatched: 9. This CDR3 comprises 16 residues. The germline V gene encodes CDR1 SGHAT and CDR2 FQNNGV. Here the CDR3 DNA reads TGTGCCAGCAGCTTAGGGCTCAGGGGGCCGGGACAGCCCCAGCATTTT. This gives the protein CASSLGLRGPGQPQHF.

The gene calls are TRBV10-3 and TRBJ2-1; TRBD2 matches 7 bases. With 7 bases clipped from V and 4 bases from J, the junction kept 7 bases outside the gene matches. CDR3 length equals 14 residues. CDR1 ENHRY and CDR2 SYGVKD come from the germline V gene. CDR3 in DNA: TGTGCCATCACGGTGGCGGGAGCTTACAATGAGCAGTTCTTC. This gives the protein CAITVAGAYNEQFF.

This chain's CDR3 is CASSESSSYNEQFF. CDR3 sequence (DNA): TGTGCCAGCAGTGAATCGAGCTCCTACAATGAGCAGTTCTTC. V and J are TRBV6-1 and TRBJ2-1; D not certain. V lost 2 bases and J lost 0, with 5 bases in between. The CDR3 totals 14 residues. Looked up from germline, CDR1 is MNHNS and CDR2 is SASEGT.

The chain links TRBV9 to TRBJ2-2, with D maybe TRBD2 (6 bases). The V gene lost 4 bases and the J gene lost 7 bases, with 17 bases spanning the gap. Germline CDR1 reads SGDLS; CDR2 reads YYNGEE. The CDR3 extends over 15 amino acids. The CDR3 sequence is CASSQGLPEHGELFF. Here the CDR3 DNA reads TGTGCCAGCAGCCAGGGACTCCCCGAGCACGGGGAGCTGTTTTTT.

This chain links TRBV11-2 with TRBJ2-2; tentatively, D is TRBD1 (6 bases). The germline V gene has CDR1 SGHAT and CDR2 FQNNGV. This CDR3 spans 16 amino acids. Trimming removed 5 bases at V and 1 base at J, with 14 bases between. In nucleotides, the CDR3 is TGTGCCAGCAGCCCGGCGGAAGGGGGGAACACCGGGGAGCTGTTTTTT. It yields the protein CASSPAEGGNTGELFF.

J is TRBJ2-1 and V is TRBV10-1; 8 bases align to TRBD1. This CDR3 is built from 17 residues. V shed 1 base, J shed 5 bases, and the junction held 10 bases outside the gene matches. Germline V gives CDR1 WNHNN, CDR2 SYGVQD (reference sequence). The CDR3 protein is CASSEFSKTGAHNEQFF. Written as DNA, the CDR3 is TGCGCCAGCAGTGAGTTTTCCAAGACAGGGGCCCACAATGAGCAGTTCTTC.

This chain uses TRBV5-1 with TRBJ2-1; 12 bases line up with TRBD1. After removal of 2 bases from V and 8 bases from J, the junction contained 8 bases not matched to a gene. The CDR3 totals 16 residues. Germline loops: CDR1 SGHRS, CDR2 YFSETQ. The CDR3 here is CASSLSGQGAVDEQFF. CDR3 in DNA: TGCGCCAGCAGCTTATCGGGACAGGGGGCCGTAGATGAGCAGTTCTTC. Supplemented by reference TRBV5-1 and TRBJ2-1, the full variable domain reads KAGVTQTPRYLIKTRGQQVTLSCSPISGHRSVSWYQQTPGQGLQFLFEYFSETQRNKGNFPGRFSGRQFSNSRSEMNVSTLELGDSALYLCASSLSGQGAVDEQFFGPGTRLTVL.

CDR3 residues: CAWSVRSGNQPLHF. The CDR3 coding sequence is TGTGCCTGGAGTGTAAGGTCAGGGAACCAGCCCCTCCACTTT. This chain joins TRBV30 and TRBJ1-6, with D perhaps matching TRBD1 (5 bases). Germline V gene lookup returns CDR1 GTSNPN and CDR2 SVGIG (reference sequence). The length of the CDR3 is 14 residues. Deletions cut 0 bases from V and 13 bases from J, with 16 bases between.

V and J are TRBV19 and TRBJ1-2; perhaps TRBD1 as D (6 bases). Germline V lookup: CDR1 LNHDA, CDR2 SQIVND (reference sequence). The CDR3 sequence is 15 residues long. V shed 7 bases and J shed 4 bases, with 19 bases lying between them. The CDR3 DNA sequence: TGTGCCAGTACCCAACAGGGTACTTTTCTCTATGGCTACACCTTC. Translation gives CASTQQGTFLYGYTF.

The rearrangement links TRBV9 to TRBJ2-3, with 7 bases identical to TRBD1. The ends lost 0 bases at V and 10 bases at J; junction bases unmatched: 14. CDR1 and CDR2 from the germline V gene are SGDLS and YYNGEE. This CDR3 spans 16 amino acids. CDR3 nucleotide sequence: TGTGCCAGCAGCGTAGCTCCCCCCGCGACAGGGCTGCCGCAGTATTTT. Its translation: CASSVAPPATGLPQYF.

The chain is built from TRBV5-1 and TRBJ2-3; 9 bases are a match to TRBD2. The junction had 8 bases not matched to a gene; V was cut back by 0 bases and J by 3 bases. Per the germline V gene, CDR1 is SGHRS and CDR2 is YFSETQ. This CDR3 region has 17 residues. CDR3 nucleotides: TGCGCCAGCAGCTTGGTGTTTAGCGGGGGCCCAACAGATACGCAGTATTTT. Translation gives CASSLVFSGGPTDTQYF.

The chain combines TRBV7-8 with TRBJ2-7; tentative D call: TRBD2 (5 bases). V was cut by 1 base and J by 6 bases, with 10 bases left in between. CDR1 is SGHVS and CDR2 is FQNEAQ in the germline V gene. The CDR3 has 13 amino acids. This chain's CDR3 is CASSLGRSSEQYF. The CDR3 DNA reads as TGTGCCAGCAGCTTAGGGAGGTCTTCCGAGCAGTACTTC.

The rearrangement links TRBV7-9 to TRBJ1-1; D may be TRBD1 (6 bases). The CDR3 has 13 amino acids. V was shortened by 5 bases and J by 5 bases, with 12 bases between the two germline ends. In germline, CDR1 is SEHNR, CDR2 FQNEAQ (reference sequence). The CDR3 DNA sequence: TGTGCCAGCAGCCCAAGGGGGGGGACTGAAGCTTTCTTT. It codes for CASSPRGGTEAFF. Combining the CDR3 with reference TRBV7-9 and TRBJ1-1 gives the whole variable domain DTGVSQNPRHKITKRGQNVTFRCDPISEHNRLYWYRQTLGQGPEFLTYFQNEAQLEKSRLLSDRFSAERPKGSFSTLEIQRTEQGDSAMYLCASSPRGGTEAFFGQGTRLTVV.